What follows are 25 T cell receptor beta chains derived from one specimen sequenced in a study of blood T cell repertoires in COVID-19. Data came from immunoSEQ multiplex PCR; TCRdb stores just in-frame clones and leaves some out. This sample carries almost 400,000 clones, around 87% of them seen once, and the ten largest clones take about 2%. Sequenced: peripheral blood. The receptors shown here come from a woman in her fifties or sixties with COVID-19, enrolled during active disease.

The chain uses TRBV3-1 (or the pseudogene TRBV3-2) and TRBJ1-3, with 9 nucleotides matching TRBD1. V trimming: 1 base; J trimming: 4 bases; junction bases outside the gene matches: 11. The CDR3 contains 18 residues. Germline CDR1 reads LGHDT; CDR2 reads YNNKEL (reference sequence). The CDR3 sequence is CASSQVRRTGVAGNTIYF. The CDR3 region has the DNA TGTGCCAGCAGCCAAGTTAGGCGGACAGGGGTGGCGGGAAACACCATATATTTT.

This clone came up a few times. The chain couples TRBV7-8 to TRBJ1-1; possibly TRBD1 for D (6 bases). This CDR3 has 16 residues. Germline lookup yields CDR1 SGHVS and CDR2 FQNEAQ. V was trimmed by 2 bases and J by 3 bases, leaving 16 bases between them. The CDR3 DNA follows: TGTGCCAGCAGCTTATGGTGGGGCGCAGGGGACACTGAAGCTTTCTTT. It yields the protein CASSLWWGAGDTEAFF.

The chain recombines TRBV2 with TRBJ2-2; 15 bases align to TRBD2. CDR3 length: 18 amino acids. V lost 4 bases and J lost 2; bases outside the gene matches: 5. Germline loops: CDR1 SNHLY, CDR2 FYNNEI. CDR3 in DNA: TGTGCCAGCAGTGGATTGGGACTAGCGGGAGGTAACACCGGGGAGCTGTTTTTT. This codes for CASSGLGLAGGNTGELFF.

The genes are TRBV6-5 and TRBJ1-5, with D maybe TRBD1 (5 bases). Germline V gene lookup returns CDR1 MNHEY and CDR2 SVGAGI. V was pared by 2 bases and J by 0 bases, with 11 bases between. There are 16 residues in the CDR3. Here the CDR3 DNA reads TGTGCCAGCAGTTACGGGGCGGGATTTAGCAATCAGCCCCAGCATTTT. It yields the protein CASSYGAGFSNQPQHF.

This clone was picked up one time. The chain links TRBV25-1 to TRBJ1-3, with D perhaps matching TRBD1 (5 bases). Trimming shortened V by 1 base and J by 2 bases, and 6 bases separated the two germline ends. This CDR3 comprises 14 residues. CDR1 and CDR2 (germline): MGHDK, SYGVNS. CDR3 sequence: CASSEWGAGNTIYF. CDR3 DNA sequence: TGTGCCAGCAGTGAATGGGGGGCTGGAAACACCATATATTTT.

The chain joins TRBV21-1 to TRBJ1-2; the table calls TRBD1, which could not be checked here. TRBV21-1 is reported as a pseudogene. The CDR3 contains 15 residues. CDR3 sequence: CASSKATGSTYGYTF. The CDR3 region has the DNA TGTGCCAGCAGCAAAGCTACAGGGTCGACCTATGGCTACACCTTC.

J is TRBJ1-1 and V is TRBV5-1; D may be TRBD1 (6 bases). Germline V gene sequence: CDR1 SGHRS, CDR2 YFSETQ. V dropped 4 bases and J dropped 1 base, with 11 bases sitting between them. The CDR3 totals 14 residues. The CDR3 DNA is TGCGCCAGCAGCGGGGTGGGACAGAACACTGAAGCTTTCTTT. As protein: CASSGVGQNTEAFF.

The V and J genes are TRBV14 and TRBJ1-6; D gene ambiguous. Germline values: CDR1 SGHDN, CDR2 FVKESK. The CDR3 totals 13 residues. V was shortened by 6 bases and J by 6 bases, with 9 bases between the two germline ends. In DNA form, the CDR3 reads TGTGCCAGCAGTACCGGGAGTAATTCACCCCTCCACTTT. This sequence encodes CASSTGSNSPLHF.

This clone appeared a single time. V and J are TRBV14 and TRBJ1-6, with D possibly matching TRBD1 (5 bases). CDR3 length equals 13 residues. The V gene lost 3 bases and the J gene lost 10 bases, with 10 bases spanning the gap. Germline-derived CDR1 and CDR2 are SGHDN and FVKESK. Written as DNA, the CDR3 is TGTGCCAGCAGCCACCGGGGGGAGTCACCCCTCCACTTT. This sequence encodes CASSHRGESPLHF.

The CDR3 loop is CASTYSRRGYTDTQYF. The CDR3 DNA sequence: TGTGCCAGCACCTACTCCAGGCGGGGGTACACAGATACGCAGTATTTT. The chain is built from TRBV9 and TRBJ2-3, with 7 positions matching TRBD2. The CDR3 is 16 residues long. Germline CDR1 is SGDLS and CDR2 is YYNGEE. The junction had 12 bases not matched to a gene; V was cut back by 6 bases and J by 2 bases.

The chain recombines TRBV5-4 with TRBJ2-5; D might be TRBD1 (6 bases). The length of the CDR3 is 14 residues. Deletions cut 0 bases from V and 7 bases from J, with 13 bases between. Germline values: CDR1 SGHNT, CDR2 YYREEE (reference sequence). The CDR3 sequence is CASSLGQRGGTQYF. The CDR3, as DNA: TGTGCCAGCAGCTTGGGACAGAGAGGGGGGACCCAGTACTTC.

The CDR3 region is CASSLFGGITGELFF. CDR3 nucleotide sequence: TGTGCCAGCAGCTTGTTCGGGGGAATAACCGGGGAGCTGTTTTTT. V gene TRBV5-8 combines with J gene TRBJ2-2; tentative D call: TRBD2 (6 bases). Trimming took off 1 base at V and 5 bases at J, with 12 bases between the two ends. CDR1 and CDR2 (germline): SGHTS, YDEGEE. CDR3 size: 15 residues.

J is TRBJ1-6 and V is TRBV6-5; tentatively, D is TRBD1 (6 bases). CDR1 is MNHEY, CDR2 SVGAGI, per germline. V was cut by 6 bases and J by 3 bases, with 12 bases left in between. This CDR3 comprises 15 residues. The CDR3 sequence is CASSTGSLYNSPLHF. CDR3 nucleotide sequence: TGTGCCAGCAGCACAGGGTCCCTCTATAATTCACCCCTCCACTTT.

This rearrangement joins TRBV18 to TRBJ1-4, with unresolved D. Germline V gene lookup returns CDR1 KGHSH and CDR2 LQKENI. The CDR3 covers 17 residues. Trimming stripped 0 bases from V and 0 bases from J, with 11 bases between. The CDR3 coding sequence is TGTGCCAGCTCACCACCGAGAGGGTCGGCAACTAATGAAAAACTGTTTTTT. Residues: CASSPPRGSATNEKLFF.

The chain has TRBV5-1 and TRBJ1-6; TRBD1 matches at 7 bases. Germline V lookup: CDR1 SGHRS, CDR2 YFSETQ. The CDR3 length is 18 residues. Unmatched junction bases numbered 13, after V lost 7 bases and J lost 0 bases. Here the CDR3 DNA reads TGCGCCAGCGCCGGGGGGGAGAGGGACAGCTCCTATAATTCACCCCTCCACTTT. It codes for CASAGGERDSSYNSPLHF.

The chain links TRBV5-4 to TRBJ2-3, with a tentative D call TRBD2 (6 bases). Per the germline V gene, CDR1 is SGHNT and CDR2 is YYREEE (reference sequence). Trimming left V 0 bases short and J 4 bases short, with 9 bases between. CDR3 length: 14 amino acids. This chain's CDR3 is CASSLAWGADTQYF. CDR3 coding DNA: TGTGCCAGCAGCTTGGCCTGGGGGGCAGATACGCAGTATTTT.

This sequence joins TRBV19 and TRBJ1-5; unclear D gene. This CDR3 is 12 amino acids long. Germline V gene sequence: CDR1 LNHDA, CDR2 SQIVND (reference sequence). V lost 10 bases and J lost 7, with 14 bases in between. CDR3 residues: CATKEGGQPQHF. The CDR3 nucleotides are TGTGCCACGAAAGAGGGTGGACAGCCCCAGCATTTT.

The chain carries TRBV5-1 and TRBJ2-7; 7 bases are a match to TRBD2. This CDR3 comprises 15 residues. Germline CDR1 reads SGHRS; CDR2 reads YFSETQ. The junction had 7 bases not matched to a gene; V was cut back by 4 bases and J by 0 bases. The CDR3 loop reads CASSPWEGISYEQYF. The CDR3 nucleotides read TGCGCCAGCAGCCCCTGGGAGGGGATCTCCTACGAGCAGTACTTC.

V usage is TRBV10-2 and J usage is TRBJ1-5; TRBD1 matches at 8 bases. The V gene's germline CDR1 is WSHSY and CDR2 SAAADI. The trim removed 0 bases at V and 6 bases at J, leaving 1 base unmatched. CDR3 size: 14 residues. This CDR3 is CASSESDRAQPQHF. CDR3 DNA sequence: TGCGCCAGCAGTGAGTCGGACAGGGCTCAGCCCCAGCATTTT.

This chain uses TRBV5-1 with TRBJ1-4; no clear D. Trimming pared 0 bases from V and 6 bases from J, leaving 9 bases between. CDR1 and CDR2 (germline): SGHRS, YFSETQ. This CDR3 has 14 residues. The CDR3 spells CASSLGRGDEKLFF. CDR3 sequence (DNA): TGCGCCAGCAGCTTGGGGCGAGGCGATGAAAAACTGTTTTTT.

In DNA, the CDR3 is TGCGCCAGCAGCACCGACAGGGGGTCTGGCGAGCAGTACTTC. This encodes CASSTDRGSGEQYF. This sequence joins TRBV5-1 and TRBJ2-7; 9 positions match TRBD1. CDR1 is SGHRS, CDR2 YFSETQ, per germline. The CDR3 length is 14 residues. J lost 6 bases, V lost 4 bases, and 8 bases had no gene match. Full variable domain (missing parts from reference TRBV5-1 and TRBJ2-7): KAGVTQTPRYLIKTRGQQVTLSCSPISGHRSVSWYQQTPGQGLQFLFEYFSETQRNKGNFPGRFSGRQFSNSRSEMNVSTLELGDSALYLCASSTDRGSGEQYFGPGTRLTVT.

The rearrangement uses TRBV6-1 and TRBJ2-7, with a possible D match to TRBD1 (5 bases). The CDR3 consists of 16 residues. CDR1 is MNHNS and CDR2 is SASEGT in the germline V gene. V was cut by 0 bases and J by 1 base, with 13 bases left in between. CDR3 sequence: CASSEALQGYSYEQYF. In DNA, the CDR3 is TGTGCCAGCAGTGAAGCGCTCCAGGGCTATTCCTACGAGCAGTACTTC.

This chain connects TRBV6-5 to TRBJ1-2; D not certain. V lost 6 bases, J lost 1 base, and 6 bases lay in between. The CDR3 covers 12 residues. Germline CDR1 is MNHEY and CDR2 is SVGAGI. CDR3 sequence: CASRSLNYGYTF. In nucleotides, the CDR3 is TGTGCCAGCAGGAGTCTTAACTATGGCTACACCTTC.

The V gene is TRBV6-5, the J gene TRBJ2-1; a possible D gene is TRBD1 (6 bases). CDR1 is MNHEY, CDR2 SVGAGI, per germline. The CDR3 length is 15 residues. V was trimmed by 3 bases and J by 3 bases, leaving 12 bases between them. CDR3 protein: CASSYSGARYNEQFF. The CDR3 region has the DNA TGTGCCAGCAGTTATTCAGGGGCCCGCTACAATGAGCAGTTCTTC.

V is TRBV5-1 and J is TRBJ2-5, with TRBD2 matching over 8 bases. Germline values: CDR1 SGHRS, CDR2 YFSETQ. Germline trimming cut 4 bases from V and 5 bases from J; bases unmatched to any gene: 4. The CDR3 spans 13 residues. This chain's CDR3 is CASSPGGAETQYF. CDR3 nucleotide sequence: TGCGCCAGCAGCCCCGGGGGGGCGGAGACCCAGTACTTC.